The 29 T cell receptor beta chains given below trace back to one sample, sequenced in a study of blood T cell repertoires in COVID-19. Generated by immunoSEQ multiplex PCR, the TCRdb table keeps only in-frame clones and is missing some. Among roughly 200,000 clones listed, about 91% were seen once. Sequenced: PBMCs or T cells enriched from blood (not recorded which). The source of these receptors is a man aged 18 to 35 with acute COVID-19.

The rearrangement joins TRBV29-1 to TRBJ2-7, with 8 positions matching TRBD1. Trimming cost V 6 bases and J 9 bases; bases outside gene matches: 7. The CDR3 loop spans 11 amino acids. Germline CDR1 and CDR2: SQVTM and ANQGSEA. For the CDR3, the DNA is TGCAGCGTACGACAGGGGTTCGGGCAGTACTTC. Its protein product is CSVRQGFGQYF.

The chain is built from TRBV18 and TRBJ1-2, with D unclear. Trimming shortened V by 4 bases and J by 8 bases, and 11 bases separated the two germline ends. There are 12 residues in the CDR3. The germline V gene has CDR1 KGHSH and CDR2 LQKENI. The CDR3 loop reads CASSLASEGYTF. In nucleotides, the CDR3 is TGTGCCAGCTCACTCGCGTCCGAAGGCTACACCTTC.

This chain uses TRBV25-1 with TRBJ1-1, with a tentative D call TRBD1 (5 bases). The V and J ends lost 4 bases and 0 bases respectively, with 9 bases between them. CDR1 is MGHDK, CDR2 SYGVNS, per germline. CDR3 length: 14 residues. The chain's CDR3 is CASSADRMNTEAFF. In nucleotides, the CDR3 is TGTGCCAGCAGTGCCGACAGAATGAACACTGAAGCTTTCTTT.

A single count supports this clone. The chain carries TRBV11-3 and TRBJ2-3; 9 positions agree with TRBD2. V shed 1 base and J 3 bases; nucleotides not matched to a gene: 8. Germline V gene lookup returns CDR1 SGHNT and CDR2 YENEEA. The CDR3 has 17 amino acids. Written as DNA, the CDR3 is TGTGCCAGCAGCTTAGGTCGGCGGGAGGGCGTGACAGATACGCAGTATTTT. Its translation: CASSLGRREGVTDTQYF.

V is TRBV28 and J is TRBJ1-1; TRBD1 aligns across 9 bases. Per the germline V gene, CDR1 is MDHEN and CDR2 is SYDVKM. V lost 2 bases to trimming and J lost 6 bases; unmatched junction nucleotides: 4. The CDR3 extends over 14 amino acids. CDR3 residues: CASSLHRGRPEAFF. The CDR3 DNA is TGTGCCAGCAGTTTACACAGGGGGCGGCCTGAAGCTTTCTTT. The variable domain in full, completed from reference TRBV28 and TRBJ1-1, reads DVKVTQSSRYLVKRTGEKVFLECVQDMDHENMFWYRQDPGLGLRLIYFSYDVKMKEKGDIPEGYSVSREKKERFSLILESASTNQTSMYLCASSLHRGRPEAFFGQGTRLTVV.

The chain uses TRBV10-1 and TRBJ2-1, with 10 positions matching TRBD2. Germline trimming cut 7 bases from V and 8 bases from J; bases unmatched to any gene: 8. From germline, CDR1 is WNHNN and CDR2 SYGVQD (reference sequence). The CDR3 covers 14 residues. CDR3 nucleotide sequence: TGCGCCAGCACGAGCGGGAGGGCCATCCATGAGCAGTTCTTC. It encodes CASTSGRAIHEQFF.

In its sample, this clone was seen once. The chain couples TRBV28 to TRBJ2-7, with 12 positions matching TRBD2. J gave up 6 bases and V 4 bases, and 7 bases lay outside the gene matches. The CDR3 totals 15 residues. Germline values: CDR1 MDHEN, CDR2 SYDVKM. The CDR3 coding sequence is TGTGCCAGCAGTTCTCGACTAGCGGGAGTACGCGAGCAGTACTTC. This sequence encodes CASSSRLAGVREQYF.

V is TRBV27 and J is TRBJ2-5, with D perhaps TRBD2 (7 bases). The germline V gene has CDR1 MNHEY and CDR2 SMNVEV (reference sequence). V gave up 6 bases and J gave up 3 bases, with 26 bases separating them. There are 18 residues in the CDR3. Here the CDR3 reads CASSRTPPRGGREETQYF. Written as DNA, the CDR3 is TGTGCCAGCAGCCGAACACCCCCTAGGGGGGGTCGGGAAGAGACCCAGTACTTC.

The chain carries TRBV28 and TRBJ2-3, with 10 bases fitting TRBD1. This CDR3 region has 16 residues. The J segment lost 2 bases and the V segment lost 4 bases, leaving 6 bases of the junction unmatched. Germline loops: CDR1 MDHEN, CDR2 SYDVKM. The CDR3 loop reads CASSSTGTGDTDTQYF. Written as DNA, the CDR3 is TGTGCCAGCAGTTCTACCGGGACAGGGGACACAGATACGCAGTATTTT.

The V gene is TRBV28, the J gene TRBJ1-5; D may be TRBD1 (5 bases). V was cut by 6 bases and J by 2 bases, with 14 bases left in between. The CDR3 is made up of 15 amino acids. CDR1 and CDR2 from the germline V gene are MDHEN and SYDVKM. DNA of the CDR3: TGTGCCAGCAGGACAGAGGCGCTTGGCAATCAGCCCCAGCATTTT. Translating it yields CASRTEALGNQPQHF.

The chain couples TRBV14 to TRBJ2-1; a weak D match, TRBD2 (6 bases). This CDR3 is built from 18 residues. Germline V gene lookup returns CDR1 SGHDN and CDR2 FVKESK. The V gene lost 6 bases and the J gene lost 7 bases, with 28 bases spanning the gap. CDR3 loop: CASSLRLQGLPRKNEQFF. The DNA for the CDR3 is TGTGCCAGCAGTTTGCGACTTCAGGGACTGCCGCGAAAGAATGAGCAGTTCTTC.

This clone showed up just once. The V gene is TRBV7-8, the J gene TRBJ2-1; D not certain. Germline assignment: CDR1 SGHVS and CDR2 FQNEAQ. V lost 6 bases, J lost 6 bases, and 6 bases lay in between. This CDR3 has 11 amino acids. The CDR3 region is CASSTGNEQFF. CDR3 nucleotides: TGTGCCAGCAGTACCGGCAATGAGCAGTTCTTC.

CDR3 loop: CASSINRGFQYTGELFF. The DNA for the CDR3 is TGTGCCAGCAGCATCAATAGGGGCTTTCAGTACACCGGGGAGCTGTTTTTT. The gene calls are TRBV7-9 and TRBJ2-2; D is perhaps TRBD1 (5 bases). V was pared by 5 bases and J by 3 bases, with 19 bases between. The CDR3 runs to 17 residues. Germline CDR1 and CDR2: SEHNR and FQNEAQ (reference sequence).

V is TRBV13 and J is TRBJ1-3, with D unclear. V was clipped by 0 bases and J by 2 bases, with 11 bases between them. Germline lookup yields CDR1 PRHDT and CDR2 FYEKMQ (reference sequence). The CDR3 loop spans 16 amino acids. CDR3 sequence reads: CASSLGFRSTGNTIYF. DNA of the CDR3: TGTGCCAGCAGCTTAGGATTTAGGAGCACTGGAAACACCATATATTTT. The variable domain in full, completed from reference TRBV13 and TRBJ1-3, reads AAGVIQSPRHLIKEKRETATLKCYPIPRHDTVYWYQQGPGQDPQFLISFYEKMQSDKGSIPDRFSAQQFSDYHSELNMSSLELGDSALYFCASSLGFRSTGNTIYFGEGSWLTVV.

V and J are TRBV7-3 and TRBJ1-5; 8 positions match TRBD1. CDR3 length: 18 residues. After removal of 4 bases from V and 0 bases from J, the junction contained 11 bases not matched to a gene. Looked up from germline, CDR1 is SGHTA and CDR2 is FQGTGA. The CDR3 is CASSSEPPDRDSNQPQHF. The CDR3 nucleotides read TGTGCCAGCAGCTCAGAGCCCCCGGACAGGGATAGCAATCAGCCCCAGCATTTT.

This chain joins TRBV7-3 and TRBJ2-1; TRBD2 agrees at 12 bases. This CDR3 has 16 residues. The J segment lost 1 base and the V segment lost 4 bases, leaving 2 bases of the junction unmatched. The germline V gene has CDR1 SGHTA and CDR2 FQGTGA. CDR3 sequence: CASSSTSGRSYNEQFF. The CDR3 coding sequence is TGTGCCAGCAGCTCAACTAGCGGGAGGTCCTACAATGAGCAGTTCTTC.

The chain carries TRBV9 and TRBJ1-2; 7 bases align to TRBD1. Trimming at V came to 0 bases and at J to 7 bases, leaving 3 bases not matched to a gene. This CDR3 contains 13 residues. Per germline, CDR1 SGDLS and CDR2 YYNGEE. CDR3 residues: CASSVDTGAGYTF. The DNA for the CDR3 is TGTGCCAGCAGCGTAGATACAGGGGCTGGCTACACCTTC.

This chain connects TRBV13 to TRBJ2-3; weak D call: TRBD1 (5 bases). V was cut by 5 bases and J by 0 bases, with 9 bases left in between. Germline CDR1 reads PRHDT; CDR2 reads FYEKMQ (reference sequence). The CDR3 length is 14 residues. As DNA, the CDR3 is TGTGCCAGCAGCCCTGACAGAAGCACAGATACGCAGTATTTT. It specifies CASSPDRSTDTQYF.

The chain has TRBV4-1 and TRBJ2-5; 9 positions match TRBD1. V gave up 4 bases and J gave up 4 bases; unmatched junction bases: 4. This CDR3 spans 14 amino acids. Germline CDR1 and CDR2: MGHRA and YSYEKL. In nucleotides, the CDR3 is TGCGCCAGCAGCCCTGGGACAGGGCCAGAGACCCAGTACTTC. It yields the protein CASSPGTGPETQYF.

This clone came up once. The chain links TRBV7-3 to TRBJ2-1, with TRBD2 identical over 8 bases. Trimming removed 5 bases from V and 4 bases from J; junction bases left unmatched: 7. Germline assignment: CDR1 SGHTA and CDR2 FQGTGA. The CDR3 sequence is 15 residues long. The CDR3 is CASSLSGSTYNEQFF. CDR3 nucleotide sequence: TGTGCCAGCAGCCTGAGCGGGAGCACTTACAATGAGCAGTTCTTC.

The rearrangement uses TRBV24-1 and TRBJ2-7; D is unclear. With 12 bases removed from V and 12 bases from J, the gap between germline ends came to 17 bases. Germline V gives CDR1 KGHDR, CDR2 SFDVKD. The CDR3 length is 10 residues. The CDR3 nucleotides read TGTGCCCCGCTCGGGTCGAATGCGTACTTC. Amino acids: CAPLGSNAYF.

The chain combines TRBV9 with TRBJ1-4; 10 bases align to TRBD1. Trimming cost V 3 bases and J 8 bases; bases outside gene matches: 7. Per the germline V gene, CDR1 is SGDLS and CDR2 is YYNGEE. The CDR3 covers 15 residues. The CDR3 loop reads CASSAGQGDVEKLFF. As DNA, the CDR3 is TGTGCCAGCAGCGCCGGACAGGGGGACGTGGAAAAACTGTTTTTT.

The CDR3 protein is CASSHTSDPSSYNEQFF. The DNA of the CDR3 is TGCGCCAGCAGCCATACTAGCGATCCCAGCTCCTACAATGAGCAGTTCTTC. The gene calls are TRBV5-1 and TRBJ2-1; TRBD2 aligns across 7 bases. The CDR3 is 17 residues long. Germline V lookup: CDR1 SGHRS, CDR2 YFSETQ. V shed 4 bases and J 0 bases; nucleotides not matched to a gene: 10.

This chain joins TRBV5-6 and TRBJ1-2; perhaps TRBD1 as D (5 bases). With 4 bases removed from V and 3 bases from J, the gap between germline ends came to 13 bases. This CDR3 contains 14 residues. Per germline, CDR1 SGHDT and CDR2 YYEEEE. The CDR3: CASSHPGEDYGYTF. The CDR3 region has the DNA TGTGCCAGCAGCCACCCGGGGGAGGACTATGGCTACACCTTC.

The rearrangement links TRBV6-1 to TRBJ1-6; TRBD1 matches 8 bases. V lost 2 bases and J lost 8; bases outside the gene matches: 11. Germline CDR1 MNHNS, CDR2 SASEGT. The CDR3 totals 17 residues. CDR3 sequence: CASSESRTGWSDSPLHF. The CDR3 region has the DNA TGTGCCAGCAGTGAATCGCGGACAGGGTGGTCCGATTCACCCCTCCACTTT.

For the CDR3, the DNA is TGTGCCAGCAGTTTAGGAGACAGGGTCCTGCATTCACCCCTCCACTTT. Translating gives CASSLGDRVLHSPLHF. The chain joins TRBV28 to TRBJ1-6; TRBD1 agrees at 7 bases. Germline V gene sequence: CDR1 MDHEN, CDR2 SYDVKM. V gave up 2 bases and J gave up 8 bases; unmatched junction bases: 9. CDR3 length equals 16 residues. Variable domain in full (rest from reference TRBV28 and TRBJ1-6): DVKVTQSSRYLVKRTGEKVFLECVQDMDHENMFWYRQDPGLGLRLIYFSYDVKMKEKGDIPEGYSVSREKKERFSLILESASTNQTSMYLCASSLGDRVLHSPLHFGNGTRLTVT.

The chain uses TRBV28 and TRBJ2-4; 9 positions match TRBD1. CDR1 and CDR2 from the germline V gene are MDHEN and SYDVKM. V trimming: 6 bases; J trimming: 1 base; junction bases outside the gene matches: 10. The CDR3 totals 17 residues. For the CDR3, the DNA is TGTGCCAGCAGACCTTTTACAGGGGGCTCGGCCAAAAACATTCAGTACTTC. This sequence encodes CASRPFTGGSAKNIQYF.

CDR3 coding DNA: TGCGCCAGCAGCCAAGCGGCAGGGGGCGTGGGCTATGGCTACACCTTC. It is translated as CASSQAAGGVGYGYTF. The chain recombines TRBV4-1 with TRBJ1-2; TRBD1 matches 8 bases. The ends lost 1 base at V and 4 bases at J; junction bases unmatched: 8. The CDR3 is 16 residues long. CDR1 and CDR2 (germline): MGHRA, YSYEKL.

The chain has TRBV7-9 and TRBJ1-2, with D uncertain. Germline V gene data show CDR1 as SEHNR and CDR2 as FQNEAQ (reference sequence). The CDR3 is made up of 11 amino acids. CDR3 coding DNA: TGTGTCCTAGGCCCTAACTATGGCTACACCTTC. It translates to CVLGPNYGYTF.